The entry that follows covers one T cell receptor (beta chain) sequence. MiXCR, applied by TCRdb to the RT-PCR reads, yields one record per CDR3 protein. The data contain hundreds of thousands of distinct CDR3 sequences, roughly 8.2% of them singletons. The V gene's germline CDR1 is DFQATT and CDR2 SNEGSKA (reference sequence). This CDR3 contains 14 residues. The V gene end was trimmed by 6 bases and the J gene end by 9 bases; junction bases not matched to a gene: 7. The sample is drawn from a study of response to subunit inactivated influenza vaccine. The chain uses TRBV20-1 and TRBJ2-1; 14 positions agree with TRBD2. The origin of this receptor is a man between 50 and 69 years old who received an inactivated influenza vaccine. The sample here was PBMCs from blood, taken about 24 months after vaccination. DNA of the CDR3: TGCAGTGCCGAGGGACTAGCGGGAGTTGCTGAGCAGTTCTTC. This encodes CSAEGLAGVAEQFF.